These T cell receptor beta chains were read from a single sample in a study of long-term antiretroviral therapy in people with HIV. Profiling relied on immunoSEQ multiplex PCR, and the TCRdb table lists in-frame clones only, not all of them. This sample has about 11,000 clones, with roughly 80% found just once. The specimen was unsorted PBMCs, collected at the start of antiretroviral therapy, before treatment. These receptors were taken from a man aged 25 to 45 with HIV. The CDR3 runs from the conserved cysteine through the conserved F or W. The D gene is left open where the match is weak. Only part of the rows carry a size: once, few, many, or a class if the clone is expanded.

TRBD1,TRBV9,TRBJ2-2,.,CASSVYRGQGHGELFF,TGTGCCAGCAGCGTATATAGGGGACAGGGGCACGGGGAGCTGTTTTTT
.,TRBV10-3,TRBJ2-1,.,CAISESPPTNEQFF,TGTGCCATCAGTGAGTCACCCCCCACAAATGAGCAGTTCTTC
TRBD1,TRBV5-6,TRBJ2-1,.,CASSSLGTAYNEQFF,TGTGCCAGCAGCTCGCTCGGGACAGCATACAATGAGCAGTTCTTC
.,TRBV28,TRBJ2-7,.,CASSLVEGLYEQYF,TGTGCCAGCAGTTTAGTGGAGGGCCTCTACGAGCAGTACTTC
TRBD1,TRBV4-3,TRBJ1-2,.,CASSQDNRGLVNYGYTF,TGCGCCAGCAGCCAAGATAACAGGGGGCTGGTGAACTATGGCTACACCTTC
TRBD1,TRBV13,TRBJ1-2,once,CASSPQLGQGVFYGYTF,TGTGCCAGCAGCCCTCAACTGGGGCAGGGGGTTTTCTATGGCTACACCTTC
TRBD1,TRBV13,TRBJ2-7,.,CASSHSGTGSYEQYF,TGTGCCAGCAGCCACTCCGGGACAGGGTCCTACGAGCAGTACTTC
.,TRBV5-6,TRBJ2-6,.,CASSLGAGASGANVLTF,TGTGCCAGCAGCTTGGGTGCCGGCGCATCTGGGGCCAACGTCCTGACTTTC
.,TRBV5-1,TRBJ2-3,.,CASSLNPGFPDTQYF,TGCGCCAGCAGCTTAAATCCAGGGTTCCCAGATACGCAGTATTTT
.,TRBV19,TRBJ2-7,.,CASSMGWRNYEQYF,TGTGCCAGTAGTATGGGTTGGCGGAACTACGAGCAGTACTTC
TRBD2,TRBV7-2,TRBJ2-3,.,CASSQGLAGDTQYF,TGTGCCAGCAGCCAGGGACTAGCGGGGGATACGCAGTATTTT
TRBD1,TRBV7-9,TRBJ1-1,.,CASSPGQGPPEAFF,TGTGCCAGCAGCCCCGGACAGGGGCCACCTGAGGCTTTCTTT
.,TRBV27,TRBJ2-7,once,CASSLGPPYEQYF,TGTGCCAGCAGTTTAGGTCCACCCTACGAGCAGTACTTC
.,TRBV28,TRBJ2-2,.,CASSLFLGFGTGELFF,TGTGCCAGCAGTTTATTCCTAGGGTTTGGGACCGGGGAGCTGTTTTTT
TRBD2,TRBV19,TRBJ2-3,.,CASLAGALGDTQYF,TGTGCCAGTTTAGCGGGGGCCTTGGGAGATACGCAGTATTTT
.,TRBV5-1,TRBJ1-6,few,CASSLAGGDNSPLHF,TGCGCCAGCAGCTTGGCGGGAGGGGATAATTCACCCCTCCACTTT
TRBD2,TRBV6-6,TRBJ2-2,.,CASSGGLAEGTGELFF,TGTGCCAGCAGTGGTGGACTAGCGGAGGGCACCGGGGAGCTGTTTTTT
.,TRBV15,TRBJ2-7,few,CATSREAGKDEQYF,TGTGCCACCAGCAGAGAGGCTGGGAAGGACGAGCAGTACTTC
TRBD1,TRBV7-2,TRBJ2-4,.,CASSPWGTGGGIQYF,TGTGCCAGCAGCCCCTGGGGGACAGGGGGCGGCATTCAGTACTTC
.,TRBV19,TRBJ2-2,.,CASSDSVWTGELFF,TGTGCCAGTAGTGACTCGGTTTGGACCGGGGAGCTGTTTTTT
TRBD2,TRBV6-1,TRBJ2-1,.,CASLRGGSYNEQFF,TGTGCCAGCCTACGGGGGGGATCCTACAATGAGCAGTTCTTC
.,TRBV6-5,TRBJ2-1,.,CASSYGVYNEQFF,TGTGCCAGCAGTTACGGGGTTTACAATGAGCAGTTCTTC
.,TRBV9,TRBJ2-5,.,CASSPSPTTETQYF,TGTGCCAGCAGCCCCAGTCCCACTACGGAGACCCAGTACTTC